This T cell receptor (beta chain) was sequenced during a study of cytomegalovirus exposure and HLA in healthy donors. From the 120-subject validation cohort, which was separate from the roughly 610-subject first cohort, the donors were drawn. Germline V CDR1 and CDR2: MNHEY, SMNVEV (reference sequence). The CDR3 runs to 15 residues. The junction had 10 bases not matched to a gene; V was cut back by 7 bases and J by 5 bases. Assay used: immunoSEQ multiplex PCR; TCRdb lists only in-frame clones, some missing. This sample yields some 140,000 clones, of which more than 70% are seen a single time; approximately 2% belongs to the top ten.

This chain joins TRBV27 and TRBJ1-1; 10 nucleotides align to TRBD1. The source material was PBMCs. The source is a human donor in good health. The CDR3 reads CASTFRQGARTEAFF. CDR3 coding DNA: TGTGCCAGCACCTTTAGACAGGGGGCTCGAACTGAAGCTTTCTTT.